The rows below give T cell receptor beta chains drawn from one sample of a study of cytomegalovirus exposure and HLA in healthy donors. Profiled with immunoSEQ multiplex PCR; TCRdb holds only in-frame clones, not every one. The top ten clones hold around a tenth of a sample with more than 85,000 clones, roughly 80% of them seen once. The sequenced sample consisted of PBMCs. All receptors come from a man in his thirties or forties in good health and CMV-seropositive. Each CDR3 is given with its conserved first and last residue. A D gene is named only where the DNA matches it firmly. For some rows the clone size is stated as once, few or many, or as a class when expanded; others skip it.

clone_size j_call v_call d_call cdr3_aa cdr3_nt
. TRBJ1-4 TRBV9 . CASSAFGEENEKLFF TGTGCCAGCAGCGCATTCGGGGAGGAGAATGAAAAACTGTTTTTT
. TRBJ1-2 TRBV11-3 TRBD1 CASSSSGTGLAF TGTGCCAGCAGCTCCTCCGGGACAGGGTTAGCCTTC
. TRBJ2-3 TRBV18 . CASSLQAPHAQYF TGTGCCAGCTCACTTCAAGCCCCCCATGCGCAGTATTTT
. TRBJ2-1 TRBV11-2 TRBD1 CASRDSFIDEQFF TGTGCCAGCCGGGACAGCTTTATAGATGAGCAGTTCTTC
. TRBJ1-1 TRBV5-6 . CASSLGSDTEAFF TGTGCCAGCAGCTTGGGCAGCGATACTGAAGCTTTCTTT
once TRBJ2-7 TRBV7-9 TRBD1 CASSHDRARGYEQYF TGTGCCAGCAGCCATGACAGGGCTCGCGGGTACGAGCAGTACTTC
. TRBJ2-2 TRBV9 . CASSSTGELFF TGTGCCAGCAGTAGCACCGGGGAGCTGTTTTTT
. TRBJ1-2 TRBV7-9 . CASRRTEMGLNYGYTF TGTGCCAGCAGGCGAACTGAGATGGGACTGAACTATGGCTACACCTTC
. TRBJ2-2 TRBV11-2 TRBD2 CVATSGGLTGELFF TGTGTCGCGACTAGCGGGGGGCTTACCGGGGAGCTGTTTTTT
. TRBJ2-1 TRBV4-1 . CASSQSYNEQFF TGCGCCAGCAGCCAGTCTTACAATGAGCAGTTCTTC
. TRBJ1-6 TRBV5-1 . CASSGSAGVVSPLHF TGCGCCAGCAGCGGTAGTGCAGGGGTAGTATCACCCCTCCACTTT
. TRBJ2-3 TRBV5-1 TRBD2 CASSFGLAGSTDTQYF TGCGCCAGCAGCTTCGGACTAGCGGGGAGCACAGATACGCAGTATTTT
. TRBJ1-5 TRBV19 . CASSIQGHNQPQHF TGTGCCAGTAGTATTCAGGGCCACAATCAGCCCCAGCATTTT
few TRBJ2-6 TRBV5-8 . CAVVGVRYSGANVLTF TGTGCTGTCGTCGGGGTGCGCTACTCTGGGGCCAACGTCCTGACTTTC
. TRBJ2-7 TRBV5-4 TRBD1 CASSLGQGKYEQYF TGTGCCAGCAGCTTGGGACAGGGAAAGTACGAGCAGTACTTC
. TRBJ1-2 TRBV5-5 TRBD1 CASSLDWDRADIYGYTF TGTGCCAGCAGCTTGGATTGGGACAGAGCAGACATCTATGGCTACACCTTC
. TRBJ2-7 TRBV6-1 . CASNPLGRTYEQYF TGTGCCAGCAATCCTCTGGGCCGAACCTACGAGCAGTACTTC
. TRBJ1-4 TRBV4-1 . CASSQDGGGQENEKLFF TGCGCCAGCAGCCAAGATGGAGGAGGGCAGGAAAATGAAAAACTGTTTTTT
. TRBJ1-1 TRBV6-5 TRBD1 CASRLQGNDMAFF TGTGCCAGCAGGCTACAGGGGAACGATATGGCTTTCTTT
. TRBJ2-1 TRBV9 . CASSVLENHNEQFF TGTGCCAGCAGCGTACTAGAGAACCACAATGAGCAGTTCTTC
. TRBJ2-6 TRBV29-1 . CSVRSGAGANVLTF TGCAGCGTAAGGAGTGGAGCTGGGGCCAACGTCCTGACTTTC
. TRBJ2-2 TRBV28 . CASSFRGQRPDGELFF TGTGCCAGCAGTTTTAGAGGACAGAGGCCAGACGGGGAGCTGTTTTTT
few TRBJ1-1 TRBV6-6 . CASSYVGGIFFHEAFF TGTGCCAGCAGTTACGTCGGGGGGATATTCTTTCATGAAGCTTTCTTT
. TRBJ2-7 TRBV25-1 . CASSELSFPYEQYF TGTGCCAGCAGTGAATTAAGCTTCCCCTACGAGCAGTACTTC
once TRBJ1-2 TRBV7-8 . CASSHIQGGGHGYTF TGTGCCAGCAGCCACATCCAGGGTGGTGGGCATGGCTACACCTTC
. TRBJ1-4 TRBV30 TRBD1 CAWSGGTGGPGKLFF TGTGCCTGGAGTGGCGGGACAGGGGGCCCCGGGAAACTGTTTTTT
. TRBJ1-6 TRBV30 . CAWSRGQSNSPLHF TGTGCCTGGAGCCGCGGACAGTCTAATTCACCCCTCCACTTT
. TRBJ1-2 TRBV27 . CASSLSGLYGYTF TGTGCCAGCAGTTTATCGGGCCTCTATGGCTACACCTTC
. TRBJ1-6 TRBV5-6 . CASSLEGIYISPLHF TGTGCCAGCAGCTTGGAGGGGATTTATATTTCACCCCTCCACTTT
. TRBJ1-1 TRBV7-9 . CASSLEANTEAFF TGTGCCAGCAGCCTGGAGGCGAACACTGAAGCTTTCTTT
. TRBJ1-4 TRBV30 TRBD1 CAWSGGTDEKLFF TGTGCCTGGAGTGGGGGGACAGATGAAAAACTGTTTTTT
. TRBJ1-5 TRBV7-2 . CASSPQQPFNQPQHF TGTGCCAGCAGCCCCCAACAGCCTTTTAATCAGCCCCAGCATTTT
. TRBJ2-7 TRBV4-3 TRBD1 CASSQGTGRYEQYF TGCGCCAGCAGCCAAGGGACAGGCCGCTACGAGCAGTACTTC
. TRBJ2-1 TRBV18 TRBD1 CASSPRQGDEQFF TGTGCCAGCTCACCTCGACAGGGCGATGAGCAGTTCTTC
. TRBJ2-1 TRBV18 TRBD2 CASSPPSGGVGEQFF TGTGCCAGCTCACCACCTAGCGGGGGGGTGGGTGAGCAGTTCTTC
. TRBJ2-2 TRBV6-1 . CASSENTGEVGGELFF TGTGCCAGCAGTGAAAACACAGGGGAGGTCGGCGGGGAGCTGTTTTTT
. TRBJ1-2 TRBV10-1 . CASKLHAAWNGYTF TGCGCCAGCAAACTACACGCTGCGTGGAATGGCTACACCTTC
. TRBJ2-5 TRBV11-1 TRBD2 CASSSTGGPETQYF TGTGCCAGCAGCTCGACGGGGGGGCCGGAGACCCAGTACTTC
. TRBJ2-1 TRBV10-2 . CASTREGSSYNEQFF TGCGCCAGCACCCGAGAAGGGAGCTCCTACAATGAGCAGTTCTTC
once TRBJ2-1 TRBV19 TRBD2 CASSMGGGLLSSYNEQFF TGTGCCAGTAGTATGGGCGGGGGGCTTTTAAGCTCCTACAATGAGCAGTTCTTC
. TRBJ2-2 TRBV27 . CASSGRGGKSGELFF TGTGCCAGCAGCGGTCGGGGCGGGAAATCCGGGGAGCTGTTTTTT
few TRBJ1-5 TRBV7-3 . CASSLVGGLNQPQHF TGTGCCAGCAGCTTAGTGGGGGGGCTCAATCAGCCCCAGCATTTT
. TRBJ1-5 TRBV5-1 . CASSLGQNHNQPQHF TGCGCCAGCAGCTTGGGGCAGAATCACAATCAGCCCCAGCATTTT
. TRBJ1-2 TRBV10-2 TRBD1 CASSLKTGGGYTF TGCGCCAGCAGTCTAAAGACAGGGGGCGGCTACACCTTC
many TRBJ1-2 TRBV6-5 . CASSSLRVAGVYGYTF TGTGCCAGCAGTTCGCTACGGGTGGCGGGTGTCTATGGCTACACCTTC
. TRBJ2-5 TRBV5-4 TRBD1 CASSGKPGTGGGETQYF TGTGCCAGCAGCGGCAAACCCGGGACAGGGGGTGGGGAGACCCAGTACTTC
once TRBJ1-5 TRBV27 TRBD1 CASSLLGQGSNQPQHF TGTGCCAGCAGTTTACTTGGACAGGGATCCAATCAGCCCCAGCATTTT
. TRBJ2-7 TRBV2 TRBD1 CASTRGQGARYEQYF TGTGCCAGCACGCGGGGACAGGGGGCGAGGTACGAGCAGTACTTC
. TRBJ2-5 TRBV27 . CASRNRQETQYF TGTGCCAGCAGAAACCGGCAAGAGACCCAGTACTTC
. TRBJ1-4 TRBV25-1 . CASSELVGASEKLFF TGTGCCAGCAGTGAATTAGTGGGGGCTAGTGAAAAACTGTTTTTT
. TRBJ2-1 TRBV4-1 . CASSQGSKPSYNEQFF TGCGCCAGCAGCCAAGGTTCGAAGCCCTCCTACAATGAGCAGTTCTTC
. TRBJ1-2 TRBV28 . CAIERQNLYGYTF TGTGCCATCGAACGACAGAATCTCTATGGCTACACCTTC
. TRBJ2-3 TRBV11-2 TRBD2 CASSFSGEDTQYF TGTGCCAGCAGCTTCAGCGGGGAAGATACGCAGTATTTT
. TRBJ2-5 TRBV5-1 . CASSLVGGVETQYF TGCGCCAGCAGCTTGGTAGGGGGGGTGGAGACCCAGTACTTC
. TRBJ1-6 TRBV5-1 . CASSLAGQQNNSPLHF TGCGCCAGCAGCTTGGCCGGACAGCAGAATAATTCACCCCTCCACTTT
. TRBJ2-4 TRBV13 TRBD1 CASNYRGENIQYF TGTGCCAGCAACTACAGGGGGGAAAACATTCAGTACTTC
. TRBJ2-3 TRBV5-1 . CASSLGVSGYTDTQYF TGCGCCAGCAGCTTGGGGGTTAGCGGTTACACAGATACGCAGTATTTT